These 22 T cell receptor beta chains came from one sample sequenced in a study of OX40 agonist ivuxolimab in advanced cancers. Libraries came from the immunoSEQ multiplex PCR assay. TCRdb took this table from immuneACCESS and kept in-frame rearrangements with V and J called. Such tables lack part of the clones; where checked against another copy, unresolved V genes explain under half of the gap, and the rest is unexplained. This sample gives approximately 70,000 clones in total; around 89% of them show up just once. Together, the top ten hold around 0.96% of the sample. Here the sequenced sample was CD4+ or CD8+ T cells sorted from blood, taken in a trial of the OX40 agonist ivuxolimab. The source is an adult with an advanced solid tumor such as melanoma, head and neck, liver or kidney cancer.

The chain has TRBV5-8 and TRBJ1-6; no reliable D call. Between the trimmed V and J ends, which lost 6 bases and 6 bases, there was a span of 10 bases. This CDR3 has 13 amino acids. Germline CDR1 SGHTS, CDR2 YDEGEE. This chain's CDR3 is CASILLGNSPLHF. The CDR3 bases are TGTGCCAGCATACTACTAGGTAATTCACCCCTCCACTTT.

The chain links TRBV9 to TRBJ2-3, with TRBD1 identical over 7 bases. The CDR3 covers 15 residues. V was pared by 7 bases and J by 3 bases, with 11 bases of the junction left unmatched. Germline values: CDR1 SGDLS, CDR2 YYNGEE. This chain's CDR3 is CASSYGQEDTDTQYF. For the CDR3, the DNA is TGTGCCAGCTCCTACGGACAGGAGGATACAGATACGCAGTATTTT. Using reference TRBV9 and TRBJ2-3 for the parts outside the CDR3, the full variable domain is DSGVTQTPKHLITATGQRVTLRCSPRSGDLSVYWYQQSLDQGLQFLIQYYNGEERAKGNILERFSAQQFPDLHSELNLSSLELGDSALYFCASSYGQEDTDTQYFGPGTRLTVL.

The CDR3 loop reads CASSYSRTGAGETQYF. The DNA of the CDR3 is TGTGCCAGCAGTTACAGCCGGACGGGGGCAGGGGAGACCCAGTACTTC. This rearrangement joins TRBV6-6 to TRBJ2-5, with D possibly being TRBD1 or TRBD2 (6 bases each). The CDR3 has 16 amino acids. V gave up 2 bases and J gave up 5 bases, with 18 bases separating them. Germline CDR1 is MNHNY and CDR2 is SVGAGI (reference sequence).

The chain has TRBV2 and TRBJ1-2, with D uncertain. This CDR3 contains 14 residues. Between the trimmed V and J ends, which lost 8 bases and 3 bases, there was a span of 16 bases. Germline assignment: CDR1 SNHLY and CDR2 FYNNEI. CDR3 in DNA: TGTGCCAGCCGGGGAGGGAATTTCGACTATGGCTACACCTTC. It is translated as CASRGGNFDYGYTF.

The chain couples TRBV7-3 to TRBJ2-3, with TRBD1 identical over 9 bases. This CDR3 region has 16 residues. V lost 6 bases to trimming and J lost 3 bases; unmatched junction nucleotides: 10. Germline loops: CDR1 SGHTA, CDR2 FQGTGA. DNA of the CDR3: TGTGCCAGCAGGATCGGGACAGGGAGCGGAACAGATACGCAGTATTTT. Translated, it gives CASRIGTGSGTDTQYF.

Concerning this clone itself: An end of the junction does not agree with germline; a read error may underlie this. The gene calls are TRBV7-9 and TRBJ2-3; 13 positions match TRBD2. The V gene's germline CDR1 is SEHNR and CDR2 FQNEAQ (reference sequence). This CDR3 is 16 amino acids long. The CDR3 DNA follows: TGTGCCAGCAGCTTAGCGCCCCAGACTAGCGGGAGGCCGCGGGATTTT. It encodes CASSLAPQTSGRPRDF.

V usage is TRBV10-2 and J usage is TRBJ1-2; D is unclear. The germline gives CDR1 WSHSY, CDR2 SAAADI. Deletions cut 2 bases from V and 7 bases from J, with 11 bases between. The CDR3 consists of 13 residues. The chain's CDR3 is CASSEPVRGGYTF. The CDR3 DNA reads TGCGCCAGCAGTGAGCCCGTCCGCGGTGGCTACACCTTC.

The DNA for the CDR3 is TGTGCCAGCTCACCACCGGGCAGCAGCTATGGCTACACCTTC. Its protein product is CASSPPGSSYGYTF. The V and J genes are TRBV18 and TRBJ1-2, with D unresolved. CDR1 KGHSH and CDR2 LQKENI come from the germline V gene. With 0 bases removed from V and 4 bases from J, the gap between germline ends came to 9 bases. This CDR3 comprises 14 residues.

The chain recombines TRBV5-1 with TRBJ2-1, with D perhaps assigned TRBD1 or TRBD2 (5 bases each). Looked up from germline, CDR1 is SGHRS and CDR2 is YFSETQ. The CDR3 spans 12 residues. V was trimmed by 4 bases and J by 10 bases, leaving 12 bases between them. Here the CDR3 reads CASSPTNREQFF. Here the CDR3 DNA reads TGCGCCAGCAGCCCGACTAACAGGGAGCAGTTCTTC.

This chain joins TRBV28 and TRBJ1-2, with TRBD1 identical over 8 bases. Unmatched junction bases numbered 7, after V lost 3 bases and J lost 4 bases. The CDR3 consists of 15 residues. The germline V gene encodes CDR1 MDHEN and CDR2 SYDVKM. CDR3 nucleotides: TGTGCCAGCAGTTTCGCCGGGACAGGCGTCTATGGCTACACCTTC. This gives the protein CASSFAGTGVYGYTF.

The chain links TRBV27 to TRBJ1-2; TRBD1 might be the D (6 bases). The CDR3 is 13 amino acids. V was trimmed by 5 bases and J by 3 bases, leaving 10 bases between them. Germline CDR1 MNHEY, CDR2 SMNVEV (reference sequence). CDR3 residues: CASSRGPDYGYTF. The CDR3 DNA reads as TGTGCCAGCAGTCGGGGGCCGGACTATGGCTACACCTTC.

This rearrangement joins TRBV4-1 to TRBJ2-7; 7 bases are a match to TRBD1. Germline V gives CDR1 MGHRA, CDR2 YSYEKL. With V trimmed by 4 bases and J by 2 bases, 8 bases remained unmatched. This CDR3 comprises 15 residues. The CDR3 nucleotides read TGCGCCAGCAGCCGCGGACAGGCCTCACCCTACGAGCAGTACTTC. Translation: CASSRGQASPYEQYF.

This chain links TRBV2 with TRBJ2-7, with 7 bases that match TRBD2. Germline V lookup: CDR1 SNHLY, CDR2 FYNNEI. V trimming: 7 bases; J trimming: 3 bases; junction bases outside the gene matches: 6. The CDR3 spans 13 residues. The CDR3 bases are TGTGCCAGCAAGGAGGGAGGGATCTACGAGCAGTACTTC. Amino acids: CASKEGGIYEQYF.

The CDR3 bases are TGTGCCAGCAGCAGGGGAGACATTCAGTACTTC. The encoded protein is CASSRGDIQYF. This sequence joins TRBV7-9 and TRBJ2-4, with D perhaps assigned TRBD1 or TRBD2 (5 bases each). V was cut by 5 bases and J by 8 bases, with 7 bases left in between. CDR1 is SEHNR and CDR2 is FQNEAQ in the germline V gene (reference sequence). The CDR3 covers 11 residues.

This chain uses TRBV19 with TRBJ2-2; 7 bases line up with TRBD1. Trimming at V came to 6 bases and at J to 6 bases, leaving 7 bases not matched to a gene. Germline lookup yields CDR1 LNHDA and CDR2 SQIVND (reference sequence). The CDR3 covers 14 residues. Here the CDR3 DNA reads TGTGCCAGTAGCTATGACAGGGTGGCCGGGGAGCTGTTTTTT. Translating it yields CASSYDRVAGELFF.

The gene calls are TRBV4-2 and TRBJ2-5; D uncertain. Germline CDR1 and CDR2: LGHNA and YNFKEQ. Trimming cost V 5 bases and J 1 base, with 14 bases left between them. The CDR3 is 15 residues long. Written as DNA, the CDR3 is TGTGCCAGCAGCACTATACCAGTCTTCCAAGAGACCCAGTACTTC. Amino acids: CASSTIPVFQETQYF.

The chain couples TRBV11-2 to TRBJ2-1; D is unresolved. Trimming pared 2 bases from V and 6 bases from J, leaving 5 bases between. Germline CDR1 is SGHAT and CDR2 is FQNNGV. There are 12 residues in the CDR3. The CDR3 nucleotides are TGTGCCAGCAGCTTAACGCGCAATGAGCAGTTCTTC. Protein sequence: CASSLTRNEQFF.

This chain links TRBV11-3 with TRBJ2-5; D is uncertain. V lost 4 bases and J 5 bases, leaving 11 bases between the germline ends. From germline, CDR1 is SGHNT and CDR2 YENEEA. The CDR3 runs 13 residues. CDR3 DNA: TGTGCCAGCAGCTCAATCATCGGCGAGACCCAGTACTTC. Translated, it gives CASSSIIGETQYF.

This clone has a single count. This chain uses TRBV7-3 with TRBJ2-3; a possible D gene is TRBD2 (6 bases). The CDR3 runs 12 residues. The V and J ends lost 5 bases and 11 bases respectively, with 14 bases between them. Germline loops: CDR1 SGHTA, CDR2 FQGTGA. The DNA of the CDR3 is TGTGCCAGCAGCCCGCCGGAGGGAGGGCAGTATTTT. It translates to CASSPPEGGQYF.

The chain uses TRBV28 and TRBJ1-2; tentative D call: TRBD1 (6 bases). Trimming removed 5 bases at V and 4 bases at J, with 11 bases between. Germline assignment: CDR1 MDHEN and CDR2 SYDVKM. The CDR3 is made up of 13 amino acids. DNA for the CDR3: TGTGCCAGCAGTCTGGACAGATTCTATGGCTACACCTTC. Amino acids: CASSLDRFYGYTF.

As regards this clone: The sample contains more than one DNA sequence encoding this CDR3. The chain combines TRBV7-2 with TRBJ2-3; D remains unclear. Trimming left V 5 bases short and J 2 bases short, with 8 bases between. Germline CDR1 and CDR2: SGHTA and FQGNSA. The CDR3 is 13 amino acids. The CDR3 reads CASSPSLTDTQYF. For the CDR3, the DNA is TGTGCCAGCAGCCCCTCACTCACAGATACGCAGTATTTT.

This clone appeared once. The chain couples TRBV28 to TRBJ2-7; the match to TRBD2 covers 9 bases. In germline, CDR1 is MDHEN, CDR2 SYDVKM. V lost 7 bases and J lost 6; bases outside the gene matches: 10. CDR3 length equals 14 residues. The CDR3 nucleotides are TGTGCCAGCAACCTTAGCGGGGGTGGGCTCGAGCAGTACTTC. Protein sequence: CASNLSGGGLEQYF.